These T cell receptor beta chains were read from a single sample in a study of cytomegalovirus exposure and HLA in healthy donors. Libraries were prepared by immunoSEQ multiplex PCR; TCRdb keeps only in-frame clonotypes and omits some of them. The repertoire includes 100,000 to 150,000 clones, under 90% of them detected once, and 7.5% to 9% sits in the top ten. Sequences were obtained from PBMCs. The receptors originated from a female donor in good health and CMV-seropositive. CDR3s include the opening cysteine and the closing phenylalanine or tryptophan. D genes are given only for firm matches. Size values are once, few and many counts, or a class for expanded clones, and some rows have none.

CDR3: CASSPTGMETQYF
DNA: TGTGCCAGCAGCCCGACAGGGATGGAGACCCAGTACTTC
V: TRBV5-5
D: TRBD1
size: -
J: TRBJ2-5

CDR3: CAISDSDREEDGYTF
DNA: TGTGCCATCAGTGATTCCGACAGGGAAGAGGATGGCTACACCTTC
V: TRBV10-3
D: TRBD1
size: -
J: TRBJ1-2

CDR3: CASTVGGRRDYGYTF
DNA: TGTGCCAGCACCGTGGGGGGGCGCCGGGACTATGGCTACACCTTC
V: TRBV7-9
D: -
size: once
J: TRBJ1-2

CDR3: CAWSVPRGGEKLFF
DNA: TGTGCCTGGAGTGTACCCAGGGGCGGTGAAAAACTGTTTTTT
V: TRBV30
D: -
size: -
J: TRBJ1-4

CDR3: CASSLQAGLPGELFF
DNA: TGCGCCAGCAGCTTGCAAGCGGGGTTACCCGGGGAGCTGTTTTTT
V: TRBV5-1
D: TRBD2
size: -
J: TRBJ2-2

CDR3: CATSGQGGQETQYF
DNA: TGCGCCACCTCGGGGCAGGGAGGGCAAGAGACCCAGTACTTC
V: TRBV5-1
D: TRBD2
size: -
J: TRBJ2-5

CDR3: CASSPPLGTGDNSPLHF
DNA: TGTGCCAGCTCACCACCTCTTGGGACAGGGGATAATTCACCCCTCCACTTT
V: TRBV18
D: TRBD1
size: -
J: TRBJ1-6

CDR3: CASSRSGGTYNEQFF
DNA: TGCGCCAGCAGCAGGTCCGGGGGGACCTACAATGAGCAGTTCTTC
V: TRBV5-1
D: TRBD2
size: -
J: TRBJ2-1

CDR3: CASSYGQGVYEQYF
DNA: TGTGCCAGCAGTTACGGCCAGGGGGTCTACGAGCAGTACTTC
V: TRBV6-5
D: TRBD1
size: -
J: TRBJ2-7

CDR3: CASSSPGQGNYGYTF
DNA: TGTGCCAGCAGTTCCCCAGGACAGGGGAACTATGGCTACACCTTC
V: TRBV6-5
D: TRBD1
size: once
J: TRBJ1-2

CDR3: CASRVGGPPDTQYF
DNA: TGTGCCAGCAGGGTGGGGGGGCCCCCAGATACGCAGTATTTT
V: TRBV2
D: -
size: -
J: TRBJ2-3

CDR3: CAITWCSGGPLQYQETQYF
DNA: TGTGCCATCACCTGGTGTAGCGGGGGGCCTCTTCAGTACCAAGAGACCCAGTACTTC
V: TRBV10-3
D: TRBD2
size: -
J: TRBJ2-5

CDR3: CASSIDWETSSGYGYTF
DNA: TGTGCCAGTAGTATAGATTGGGAGACATCTAGTGGATATGGCTACACCTTC
V: TRBV19
D: -
size: -
J: TRBJ1-2

CDR3: CASSRAGGSKVGTEAFF
DNA: TGTGCCAGCAGCCGCGCTGGGGGCTCCAAGGTGGGCACTGAAGCTTTCTTT
V: TRBV5-4
D: -
size: -
J: TRBJ1-1

CDR3: CASSLGYSFYNSPLHF
DNA: TGTGCCAGCAGCTTAGGATACAGCTTCTATAATTCACCCCTCCACTTT
V: TRBV5-6
D: -
size: once
J: TRBJ1-6

CDR3: CASSSGTGPYLNTEAFF
DNA: TGTGCCAGCAGTTCTGGGACAGGACCATACCTAAACACTGAAGCTTTCTTT
V: TRBV27
D: TRBD1
size: -
J: TRBJ1-1

CDR3: CASSAWGGRNSPLHF
DNA: TGTGCCAGCAGCGCGTGGGGAGGGAGGAATTCACCCCTCCACTTT
V: TRBV9
D: -
size: -
J: TRBJ1-6

CDR3: CASSLEAHADTQYF
DNA: TGTGCCAGCAGCTTGGAGGCTCACGCGGATACGCAGTATTTT
V: TRBV7-8
D: -
size: few
J: TRBJ2-3

CDR3: CASSPGQVVLGTEAFF
DNA: TGTGCCAGTAGCCCCGGACAGGTAGTCCTCGGCACTGAAGCTTTCTTT
V: TRBV19
D: TRBD1
size: few
J: TRBJ1-1

CDR3: CASSFSGGFSNEQFF
DNA: TGTGCCAGCAGTTTCAGCGGGGGCTTCTCGAATGAGCAGTTCTTC
V: TRBV27
D: TRBD2
size: -
J: TRBJ2-1

CDR3: CASSQVGGGTEAFF
DNA: TGTGCCAGCAGCCAAGTGGGGGGAGGCACTGAAGCTTTCTTT
V: TRBV14
D: -
size: few
J: TRBJ1-1

CDR3: CASTQSTGGLEKLFF
DNA: TGTGCCAGCACCCAAAGTACAGGGGGTCTTGAAAAACTGTTTTTT
V: TRBV7-9
D: TRBD1
size: -
J: TRBJ1-4